These T cell receptor beta chains were read from a single sample in a study of Graves' ophthalmopathy and Graves' hyperthyroidism. TCRdb reprocessed the multiplex PCR reads with MiXCR, giving one entry per CDR3 protein. The sample shows around 26,000 distinct CDR3 sequences, nearly 50% of them seen only once. Sequenced sample: peripheral blood. The source of these receptors is an adult woman with stable Graves' hyperthyroidism. CDR3s include the opening cysteine and the closing phenylalanine or tryptophan. The D gene is left open where the match is weak. Rows may omit the clone size; those that give it use once, few, many or a size class.

>TRBJ2-4|TRBV20-1|many|-
CSVGKGVTQAKNIQYF
TGCAGTGTAGGGAAAGGGGTCACCCAAGCCAAAAACATTCAGTACTTC
>TRBJ1-2|TRBV6-1|-|-
CASSVPTGFGYYGYTF
TGTGCCAGCAGCGTCCCAACAGGGTTCGGATACTATGGCTACACCTTC
>TRBJ2-1|TRBV11-3|-|-
CASILAGTINEQFF
TGCGCCAGCATCTTAGCCGGGACCATCAATGAGCAGTTCTTC
>TRBJ2-2|TRBV20-1|-|-
CSARDPGVGTGELFF
TGCAGTGCTAGAGATCCGGGGGTGGGGACCGGGGAGCTGTTTTTT
>TRBJ1-5|TRBV6-1|many|-
CASSERGNQPQHF
TGTGCCAGCAGTGAAAGGGGGAATCAGCCCCAGCATTTT
>TRBJ2-2|TRBV6-2/TRBV6-3|many|-
CASRQGAGELFF
TGTGCCAGCAGACAGGGCGCCGGGGAGCTGTTTTTT
>TRBJ2-5|TRBV11-2|-|-
CASSSVGGTQYF
TGTGCCAGCAGCTCCGTGGGCGGGACCCAGTACTTC
>TRBJ2-7|TRBV7-3|medium-sized|TRBD1
CASSNGQGYTEQYF
TGTGCCAGCAGCAACGGACAGGGGTATACCGAGCAGTACTTC
>TRBJ2-7|TRBV15|few|TRBD2
CATSRDETSKHF
TGTGCCACCAGCAGAGATGAGACTAGCAAACACTTC
>TRBJ2-3|TRBV19|medium-sized|-
CASTAGAAQYF
TGTGCCAGTACCGCCGGAGCGGCGCAGTATTTT
>TRBJ2-6|TRBV7-3|many|-
CASSLQGGAGANVLTF
TGTGCCAGCAGCTTACAGGGGGGGGCTGGGGCCAACGTCCTGACTTTC
>TRBJ1-1|TRBV12-3/TRBV12-4|-|-
CVSRFSVTEAFF
TGTGTCAGCAGATTCTCGGTGACTGAAGCTTTCTTT
>TRBJ2-7|TRBV3-1|many|-
CASSPEGGLGNYEQYF
TGTGCCAGCAGCCCAGAGGGCGGTCTGGGGAACTACGAGCAGTACTTC
>TRBJ1-4|TRBV6-1|-|-
CTSSPGPYNEKLFF
TGTACCAGCAGCCCGGGACCGTATAATGAAAAACTGTTTTTT
>TRBJ2-3|TRBV6-4|-|TRBD2
CASSEGSGDSDEQYF
TGTGCCAGCAGTGAAGGTAGCGGGGACTCCGATGAGCAGTATTTT
>TRBJ2-3|TRBV24-1|few|-
CATSRGQDTQYF
TGTGCCACCTCACGGGGGCAAGATACGCAGTATTTT
>TRBJ2-7|TRBV27|-|-
CASSSSVGGYEQYF
TGTGCGAGCAGTTCATCGGTAGGGGGCTACGAGCAGTACTTC
>TRBJ2-7|TRBV25-1|-|-
CASSEGLVNEQYF
TGTGCCAGCAGTGAGGGTCTAGTGAACGAGCAGTACTTC
>TRBJ2-6|TRBV6-1|once|-
CASSDRGSGANVLTF
TGTGCCAGCAGTGACAGGGGCTCTGGGGCCAACGTCCTGACTTTC
>TRBJ2-5|TRBV5-6|many|TRBD2
CASSLVAGEGETQYF
TGTGCCAGCAGCTTGGTTGCGGGAGAAGGCGAGACCCAGTACTTC
>TRBJ2-1|TRBV20-1|-|TRBD2
CSAPGLAGVGCSYNEQFF
TGCAGTGCCCCGGGACTAGCGGGAGTGGGGTGCTCCTACAATGAGCAGTTCTTC
>TRBJ2-3|TRBV19|medium-sized|TRBD1
CASSSTGEVDTQYF
TGTGCCAGTAGCTCGACAGGGGAAGTTGATACGCAGTATTTT
>TRBJ2-5|TRBV6-5|many|-
CASSGGPETQYF
TGTGCCAGCAGTGGGGGGCCTGAGACCCAGTACTTC
>TRBJ1-5|TRBV12-3/TRBV12-4|many|TRBD1
CASSLGQRGQPQHF
TGTGCCAGCAGTTTGGGACAGAGGGGTCAGCCCCAGCATTTT
>TRBJ1-2|TRBV24-1|medium-sized|-
CATSDQGIPYGYTF
TGTGCCACCAGTGACCAAGGGATACCCTATGGCTACACCTTC
>TRBJ2-1|TRBV19|-|-
CASSMVGARDEQFF
TGTGCCAGTAGTATGGTGGGAGCAAGAGACGAGCAGTTCTTC
>TRBJ2-5|TRBV7-8|-|-
CASSFSTGQETQYF
TGTGCCAGCAGCTTCTCGACAGGACAAGAGACCCAGTACTTC
>TRBJ2-3|TRBV24-1|medium-sized|-
CATSEPRAHSGPADTQYF
TGTGCCACCAGTGAACCGAGGGCCCATTCTGGCCCGGCAGATACGCAGTATTTT
>TRBJ1-1|TRBV15|-|-
CHQQSKGGGTQGSEFMNTEAFF
TGCCACCAGCAGAGCAAAGGGGGGGGGACTCAGGGGAGTGAATTTATGAACACTGAAGCTTTCTTT
>TRBJ2-7|TRBV7-2|-|-
CASSLGGADDEQYF
TGTGCCAGCAGCTTAGGGGGGGCAGATGACGAGCAGTACTTC
>TRBJ2-1|TRBV10-3|medium-sized|-
CAISESAGEGDNEQFF
TGTGCCATCAGTGAGTCGGCGGGGGAGGGGGACAATGAGCAGTTCTTC
>TRBJ2-7|TRBV5-1|-|-
CASSFRSGVVNEQYF
TGCGCCAGCAGCTTTAGATCAGGGGTCGTCAACGAGCAGTACTTC
>TRBJ2-5|TRBV11-2|-|-
CASSSEASVQAQYF
TGTGCCAGCAGCTCAGAAGCATCGGTACAGGCCCAGTACTTC
>TRBJ2-5|TRBV7-6|-|TRBD1
CASSPGTGRETQYF
TGTGCCAGCAGCCCTGGGACAGGGAGGGAGACCCAGTACTTC
>TRBJ2-1|TRBV6-4|many|TRBD2
CASSVLAGGDNEQFF
TGTGCCAGCAGTGTACTAGCGGGAGGGGACAATGAGCAGTTCTTC
>TRBJ1-4|TRBV5-1|-|TRBD1
CASSPGAGGTNEKLFF
TGCGCCAGCAGCCCTGGGGCAGGGGGAACTAATGAAAAACTGTTTTTT
>TRBJ2-7|TRBV25-1|-|TRBD2
CASSVSGSSYEQYF
TGTGCCAGCAGTGTTAGCGGGAGTTCCTACGAGCAGTACTTC
>TRBJ1-1|TRBV28|many|-
CASSFGLEAFF
TGTGCCAGCAGTTTCGGTCTTGAAGCTTTCTTT
>TRBJ1-1|TRBV20-1|-|-
CSAVQGINEAFF
TGCAGTGCTGTACAGGGAATCAATGAAGCTTTCTTT
>TRBJ2-5|TRBV27|many|TRBD2
CASTLSWREEQETQYF
TGTGCCAGCACCCTCTCCTGGCGGGAGGAGCAAGAGACCCAGTACTTC
>TRBJ1-5|TRBV7-2|once|TRBD1
CASSPTGGGQPQHF
TGCGCCAGCAGCCCGACAGGGGGTGGGCAGCCCCAGCATTTT
>TRBJ1-1|TRBV6-5|-|-
CATTNVAGGTEAFF
TGTGCCACCACAAACGTAGCGGGGGGCACTGAAGCTTTCTTT
>TRBJ2-1|TRBV25-1|-|TRBD2
CASSPLAGDSSYNEQFF
TGTGCCAGCAGTCCCCTAGCGGGCGACAGCTCCTACAATGAGCAGTTCTTC
>TRBJ2-1|TRBV11-2|many|-
CASSLVSLGQFF
TGTGCCAGCAGCTTAGTCAGCCTGGGGCAGTTCTTC
>TRBJ2-7|TRBV11-3|many|-
CASSKNGYEQYF
TGTGCCAGCAGCAAGAACGGGTACGAGCAGTACTTC
>TRBJ1-1|TRBV6-6|many|-
CASREGNTEAFF
TGTGCCAGCAGAGAAGGAAACACTGAAGCTTTCTTT
>TRBJ2-6|TRBV5-8|many|-
CASSPRGGGANVLTF
TGTGCCAGCAGCCCGAGGGGGGGCGGGGCCAACGTCCTGACTTTC
>TRBJ2-6|TRBV5-1|medium-sized|-
CASSLHYSGANVLTF
TGCGCCAGCAGCTTGCATTACTCTGGGGCCAACGTCCTGACTTTC
>TRBJ2-1|TRBV29-1|medium-sized|-
CSVVAANNEQFF
TGCAGCGTTGTCGCGGCGAACAATGAGCAGTTCTTC
>TRBJ1-5|TRBV10-2|once|-
CASREVGDESQHF
TGCGCCAGCAGGGAGGTAGGGGATGAGTCCCAGCATTTT
>TRBJ1-2|TRBV10-3|-|TRBD1
CAISRTGGHGYTF
TGTGCCATCAGCAGGACAGGGGGCCATGGCTACACCTTC
>TRBJ2-3|TRBV12-5|many|-
CASGLVQPSRGLATQYF
TGTGCTAGTGGTTTGGTACAGCCTAGCCGGGGATTGGCTACGCAGTATTTT
>TRBJ2-1|TRBV7-6|-|TRBD2
CASSPWTSGRVTGEQFF
TGTGCCAGCAGCCCTTGGACTAGCGGGAGGGTCACGGGAGAGCAGTTCTTC
>TRBJ2-7|TRBV7-2|many|-
CASSLVGERVADF
TGTGCCAGCAGCTTAGTTGGCGAAAGAGTAGCGGACTTC
>TRBJ2-7|TRBV6-6|-|TRBD2
CASSYTSGRADEQYF
TGTGCCAGCAGTTACACTAGCGGGAGGGCCGACGAGCAGTACTTC